These 27 T cell receptor beta chains came from one sample sequenced in a study of human T cells and chemical hapten exposure. Time point: patch test 1, 2 weeks after DPC sensitization. Treatment here: therapeutic diphenylcyclopropenone sensitization with weekly scalp DPC. TCRdb ran MiXCR on the RACE reads and lists one entry per CDR3 protein. Counted here are 150,000 or so distinct CDR3 sequences, approximately 15% occurring once; the ten biggest clones make up less than 2%. The sequencing here drew on whole blood, taken in connection with sensitization to the hapten diphenylcyclopropenone (DPC). These TCRs come from a woman in her 30s with alopecia areata. Some clones in this sample may be carry-over from other donors' samples.

This clonotype was seen a handful of times. V is TRBV28 and J is TRBJ2-3; no firm D call. V shed 3 bases and J shed 4 bases, with 11 bases lying between them. The CDR3 spans 14 residues. Germline V gives CDR1 MDHEN, CDR2 SYDVKM. CDR3: CASSFSGRADTQYF. In DNA form, the CDR3 reads TGTGCCAGCAGTTTTTCCGGAAGGGCAGATACGCAGTATTTT.

This clonotype has just a few counts. The V call is TRBV20-1, the J call TRBJ2-3; D unclear. The CDR3 has 13 amino acids. Trimming took off 4 bases at V and 1 base at J, with 9 bases between the two ends. Germline values: CDR1 DFQATT, CDR2 SNEGSKA (reference sequence). This CDR3 is CSAIVTGTDTQYF. The CDR3 DNA follows: TGCAGTGCTATCGTAACGGGCACAGATACGCAGTATTTT.

By share, this clonotype counts as large. The chain is built from TRBV12-3 or TRBV12-4 and TRBJ1-1; D not certain. The germline V and J ends were trimmed by 3 bases and 0 bases, with 14 bases remaining between them. The CDR3 has 16 amino acids. In DNA form, the CDR3 reads TGTGCCAGCAGTTTTTCCTCGACTCCCTTGAACACTGAAGCTTTCTTT. It translates to CASSFSSTPLNTEAFF.

The chain uses TRBV18 and TRBJ2-1; 13 bases line up with TRBD2. Germline loops: CDR1 KGHSH, CDR2 LQKENI. This CDR3 is built from 15 residues. Trimming took 3 bases from V and 10 from J; bases not matched to a gene: 6. CDR3 loop: CASSPELAGGREQFF. The CDR3 nucleotides read TGTGCCAGCTCACCGGAACTAGCGGGGGGGCGCGAGCAGTTCTTC.

A word on this clonotype: A much larger clone differs from this one at a single base, so this may be a read error. J is TRBJ1-3 and V is TRBV11-2, with D possibly being TRBD1 (6 bases). This CDR3 region has 14 residues. The germline gives CDR1 SGHAT, CDR2 FQNNGV. V dropped 1 base and J dropped 6 bases, with 10 bases sitting between them. CDR3 sequence: CASSLAPGANTIYF. The CDR3 DNA reads as TGTGCCAGCAGCTTAGCCCCGGGGGCAAACACCATATATTTT. The complete variable domain, with remaining parts taken from reference TRBV11-2 and TRBJ1-3, reads EAGVAQSPRYKIIEKRQSVAFWCNPISGHATLYWYQQILGQGPKLLIQFQNNGVVDDSQLPKDRFSAERLKGVDSTLKIQPAKLEDSAVYLCASSLAPGANTIYFGEGSWLTVV.

The chain uses TRBV20-1 and TRBJ2-3; D unclear. Per germline, CDR1 DFQATT and CDR2 SNEGSKA (reference sequence). CDR3 length: 12 amino acids. V gave up 4 bases and J gave up 0 bases, with 5 bases separating them. CDR3 protein: CSAIVSTDTQYF. The DNA of the CDR3 is TGCAGTGCTATTGTTAGCACAGATACGCAGTATTTT.

This chain uses TRBV29-1 with TRBJ1-1; D remains unclear. Germline CDR1 is SQVTM and CDR2 is ANQGSEA. Deletions cut 4 bases from V and 2 bases from J, with 14 bases between. This CDR3 spans 14 amino acids. CDR3 protein: CSVVKGHTNTEAFF. CDR3 nucleotides: TGCAGCGTTGTGAAGGGCCATACAAACACTGAAGCTTTCTTT.

This chain uses TRBV29-1 with TRBJ2-1; TRBD2 matches at 8 bases. J gave up 9 bases and V 3 bases, and 7 bases lay outside the gene matches. The CDR3 covers 13 residues. The germline V gene encodes CDR1 SQVTM and CDR2 ANQGSEA. As DNA, the CDR3 is TGCAGCGTTGATCTAGCGGGCGGGGGTGAGCAGTTCTTC. Translation gives CSVDLAGGGEQFF.

This clonotype appeared many times. The chain uses TRBV6-4 and TRBJ2-1; 8 bases map to TRBD1. Germline-derived CDR1 and CDR2 are MRHNA and SNTAGT. Germline trimming cut 6 bases from V and 8 bases from J; bases unmatched to any gene: 6. The CDR3 is 13 residues long. DNA of the CDR3: TGTGCCAGCAGACGAGGACAGGGTCATGAGCAGTTCTTC. It specifies CASRRGQGHEQFF.

CDR3 sequence: CASRQGLSNQPQHF. CDR3 coding DNA: TGTGCCAGCAGACAGGGGCTGAGCAATCAGCCCCAGCATTTT. This chain uses TRBV28 with TRBJ1-5; TRBD1 matches at 7 bases. Germline CDR1 is MDHEN and CDR2 is SYDVKM. V lost 6 bases, J lost 1 base, and 3 bases stayed unmatched. The CDR3 spans 14 residues.

The rearrangement links TRBV5-1 to TRBJ2-7; maybe TRBD2 (5 bases). From germline, CDR1 is SGHRS and CDR2 YFSETQ. The CDR3 has 11 amino acids. V was shortened by 4 bases and J by 7 bases, with 9 bases between the two germline ends. The CDR3 DNA is TGCGCCAGCAGCGAGGGTCCTGAGCAGTACTTC. Protein: CASSEGPEQYF.

Ten or more counts support this clonotype. The rearrangement uses TRBV29-1 and TRBJ1-2; 8 bases fit TRBD1. The germline CDR1 and CDR2 sequences are SQVTM and ANQGSEA. The CDR3 runs to 15 residues. With 3 bases clipped from V and 4 bases from J, the junction kept 10 bases outside the gene matches. This chain's CDR3 is CSVDLAGGFGYGYTF. In nucleotides, the CDR3 is TGCAGCGTTGATTTGGCAGGGGGCTTTGGCTATGGCTACACCTTC.

The CDR3 region is CASSQDIVCFLGDEQFF. The DNA of the CDR3 is TGTGCCAGCAGCCAAGATATCGTATGTTTTTTGGGAGATGAGCAGTTCTTC. The chain links TRBV14 to TRBJ2-1; D is possibly TRBD2 (5 bases). The CDR3 has 17 amino acids. In germline, CDR1 is SGHDN, CDR2 FVKESK. The germline V and J ends were trimmed by 0 bases and 8 bases, with 20 bases remaining between them.

This clonotype was observed a few times. The chain links TRBV2 to TRBJ2-2; possible D gene TRBD1, 5 bases. This CDR3 comprises 15 residues. Between the trimmed V and J ends, which lost 6 bases and 2 bases, there was a span of 13 bases. CDR1 is SNHLY, CDR2 FYNNEI, per germline. The CDR3 sequence: CASSPDQGNTGELFF. The CDR3 nucleotides read TGTGCCAGCAGCCCTGACCAGGGTAACACCGGGGAGCTGTTTTTT.

The genes are TRBV28 and TRBJ1-2; D might be TRBD1 (6 bases). The CDR3 is 11 amino acids. The germline gives CDR1 MDHEN, CDR2 SYDVKM. V dropped 8 bases and J dropped 13 bases, with 17 bases sitting between them. CDR3 amino acids: CASGTPGVSTF. DNA of the CDR3: TGTGCCAGCGGGACCCCAGGGGTTTCCACCTTC.

In nucleotides, the CDR3 is TGTGCCAGCAGTTCAGGGGTTTTCTATAATTCACCCCTCCACTTT. Translation gives CASSSGVFYNSPLHF. The rearrangement joins TRBV28 to TRBJ1-6, with D maybe TRBD1 (6 bases). Per germline, CDR1 MDHEN and CDR2 SYDVKM. V was clipped by 4 bases and J by 3 bases, with 10 bases between them. The CDR3 loop spans 15 amino acids.

The rearrangement links TRBV7-2 to TRBJ1-5, with D possibly being TRBD1 (6 bases). The CDR3 contains 15 residues. The ends were cut back, 5 bases at V and 0 bases at J, with 11 bases in the middle. Germline CDR1 reads SGHTA; CDR2 reads FQGNSA. Here the CDR3 reads CASSPGGNSNQPQHF. For the CDR3, the DNA is TGTGCCAGCAGCCCGGGGGGCAATAGCAATCAGCCCCAGCATTTT.

This clonotype came up a few times. This chain connects TRBV12-3 or TRBV12-4 to TRBJ2-5, with 8 bases aligning to TRBD2. Trimming at V came to 2 bases and at J to 4 bases, leaving 9 bases not matched to a gene. This CDR3 contains 16 residues. The CDR3 sequence is CASSLSGGVRGETQYF. The CDR3 DNA reads TGTGCCAGCAGTTTAAGCGGGGGCGTAAGGGGAGAGACCCAGTACTTC.

The chain combines TRBV5-1 with TRBJ2-7; tentatively, D is TRBD1 or TRBD2 (5 bases each). Deletions cut 4 bases from V and 7 bases from J, with 18 bases between. The CDR3 is 14 residues long. Germline-derived CDR1 and CDR2 are SGHRS and YFSETQ. CDR3 sequence (DNA): TGCGCCAGCAGCCCGCTGGGACGAAGTTATGAGCAGTACTTC. As protein: CASSPLGRSYEQYF.

V gene TRBV27 combines with J gene TRBJ2-3; 7 positions agree with TRBD2. CDR1 is MNHEY, CDR2 SMNVEV, per germline (reference sequence). Trimming removed 2 bases from V and 4 bases from J; junction bases left unmatched: 6. The CDR3 totals 15 residues. Written as DNA, the CDR3 is TGTGCCAGCAGTTTAAGTCGACTAGCCTCAGATACGCAGTATTTT. Its protein product is CASSLSRLASDTQYF.

The chain uses TRBV19 and TRBJ2-5, with a possible D match to TRBD2 (5 bases). V lost 6 bases and J 5 bases, leaving 13 bases between the germline ends. Germline V gives CDR1 LNHDA, CDR2 SQIVND (reference sequence). The CDR3 sequence is 13 residues long. CDR3 bases: TGTGCCAGTAGCCCGGACCCGGGGGAGACCCAGTACTTC. Its translation is CASSPDPGETQYF.

The chain uses TRBV5-4 and TRBJ2-7; TRBD1 matches at 9 bases. Germline V gives CDR1 SGHNT, CDR2 YYREEE (reference sequence). The CDR3 contains 14 residues. V was clipped by 2 bases and J by 6 bases; unmatched bases: 6. The CDR3 DNA sequence: TGTGCCAGCAGCTTCGGACAGGGGAGGTTCGAGCAGTACTTC. Protein product: CASSFGQGRFEQYF. The variable domain in full, with the rest retrieved from reference TRBV5-4 and TRBJ2-7, is ETGVTQSPTHLIKTRGQQVTLRCSSQSGHNTVSWYQQALGQGPQFIFQYYREEENGRGNFPPRFSGLQFPNYSSELNVNALELDDSALYLCASSFGQGRFEQYFGPGTRLTVT.

The chain links TRBV7-8 to TRBJ1-1; 7 nucleotides agree with TRBD1. The V gene end was trimmed by 3 bases and the J gene end by 1 base; junction bases not matched to a gene: 5. Per germline, CDR1 SGHVS and CDR2 FQNEAQ. The CDR3 runs 15 residues. The CDR3 loop reads CASSLIQGSNTEAFF. Here the CDR3 DNA reads TGTGCCAGCAGCTTGATACAGGGGTCGAACACTGAAGCTTTCTTT.

This clonotype was picked up a small number of times. This rearrangement joins TRBV4-3 to TRBJ2-6; 7 nucleotides align to TRBD1. Germline values: CDR1 LGHNA, CDR2 YSLEER. The J segment lost 4 bases and the V segment lost 4 bases, leaving 10 bases of the junction unmatched. The CDR3 sequence is 17 residues long. This CDR3 reads CASSPQQGSQGANVLTF. The CDR3 region has the DNA TGCGCCAGCAGCCCCCAACAGGGGTCCCAGGGGGCCAACGTCCTGACTTTC.

Ten or more counts support this clonotype. The chain is built from TRBV7-6 and TRBJ2-2; TRBD2 is a possible D gene (6 bases). This CDR3 is built from 16 residues. Germline V lookup: CDR1 SGHVS, CDR2 FNYEAQ. Trimming removed 3 bases at V and 1 base at J, with 12 bases between. The CDR3 bases are TGTGCCAGCAGCTTGGGGGGAAGCGGGAACACCGGGGAGCTGTTTTTT. This encodes CASSLGGSGNTGELFF.

Ten or more counts support this clonotype. V and J are TRBV11-3 and TRBJ2-1; 7 nucleotides line up with TRBD1. This CDR3 has 13 amino acids. Germline-derived CDR1 and CDR2 are SGHNT and YENEEA. The J segment lost 4 bases and the V segment lost 3 bases, leaving 0 bases of the junction unmatched. CDR3 residues: CASSLTGYNEQFF. CDR3 bases: TGTGCCAGCAGCTTGACAGGGTACAATGAGCAGTTCTTC.

This clonotype was counted many times. The CDR3 region has the DNA TGTGCCAGCAGCGGTTCGGGACAGGGGGCCGAGCAGTACTTC. This translates into CASSGSGQGAEQYF. The genes are TRBV7-9 and TRBJ2-7, with TRBD1 identical over 12 bases. The V gene end was trimmed by 5 bases and the J gene end by 6 bases; junction bases not matched to a gene: 5. The CDR3 covers 14 residues. CDR1 and CDR2 from the germline V gene are SEHNR and FQNEAQ (reference sequence).